One sample yielded the 22 T cell receptor beta chains listed below, sequenced in a study of spatial heterogeneity in lung cancer. Study-wide results and caveats: Expanded alpha and beta TCR counts within tumors tracked tumor mutation counts.

These receptors have no known antigen. The time point denotes: sample taken at primary tumor resection. MiXCR, applied by TCRdb to the 5' RACE reads, yields one record per CDR3 protein. The table lists around 15,000 distinct CDR3 sequences, approximately 7% of them singletons, with about 19% in the top ten. The material sequenced was lung tumor tissue, taken at surgery. The receptors here all came from a female donor with early-stage non-small cell lung cancer.

A few counts support this clonotype. This beta chain represents an off-target read in a library built for alpha chains; its size is of limited meaning. J is TRBJ1-3 and V is TRBV30; D gene unclear. Germline CDR1 is GTSNPN and CDR2 is SVGIG (reference sequence). Trimming cost V 5 bases and J 1 base, with 12 bases left between them. CDR3 size: 14 residues. CDR3 sequence reads: CAWSRRQSGNTIYF. The CDR3 nucleotides are TGTGCCTGGTCCAGGCGGCAATCTGGAAACACCATATATTTT.

This clonotype showed up many times. This beta chain slipped into a library made for alpha chains as a stray read, so its size is not meaningful. The chain carries TRBV5-1 and TRBJ2-5; TRBD2 agrees at 10 bases. This CDR3 region has 15 residues. V was pared by 4 bases and J by 5 bases, with 8 bases of the junction left unmatched. In germline, CDR1 is SGHRS, CDR2 YFSETQ. CDR3 nucleotides: TGCGCCAGCAGCCTCAGCGGGGGGGCATCTGAGACCCAGTACTTC. It specifies CASSLSGGASETQYF.

This clonotype has ten or more counts. Little can be read into the size of this beta chain, an off-target read in a library designed for alpha chains. J is TRBJ2-3 and V is TRBV29-1; TRBD1 aligns across 7 bases. The germline V gene encodes CDR1 SQVTM and CDR2 ANQGSEA. The CDR3 contains 15 residues. V trimming: 4 bases; J trimming: 2 bases; junction bases outside the gene matches: 9. Written as DNA, the CDR3 is TGCAGCGTTGTGGGGACAGCCTCCACCACAGATACGCAGTATTTT. Its translation: CSVVGTASTTDTQYF.

This clonotype came up many times. This beta chain is a stray read from a library made for alpha chains; its abundance is not meaningful. The genes are TRBV30 and TRBJ2-7, with D perhaps matching TRBD1 (6 bases). This CDR3 comprises 12 residues. V was trimmed by 5 bases and J by 3 bases, leaving 11 bases between them. CDR1 and CDR2 from the germline V gene are GTSNPN and SVGIG (reference sequence). Here the CDR3 DNA reads TGTGCCTGGCGGGACATAGGCTACGAGCAGTACTTC. Its translation is CAWRDIGYEQYF.

This clonotype was seen ten or more times. Because the library targeted alpha chains, this beta chain is an off-target read whose size means little. The chain uses TRBV20-1 and TRBJ1-2; 8 nucleotides agree with TRBD1. The CDR3 is 13 amino acids. With 5 bases clipped from V and 4 bases from J, the junction kept 6 bases outside the gene matches. Per germline, CDR1 DFQATT and CDR2 SNEGSKA (reference sequence). Here the CDR3 reads CSAGRGTGYGYTF. CDR3 coding DNA: TGCAGTGCTGGGCGCGGGACAGGCTATGGCTACACCTTC.

Of note for this clonotype: This beta chain appears as a stray read in a library generated for alpha chains; its size is not informative. The chain carries TRBV20-1 and TRBJ2-5; D unclear. The CDR3 consists of 10 residues. Germline V gene lookup returns CDR1 DFQATT and CDR2 SNEGSKA (reference sequence). CDR3 in DNA: TGCGGCTTAGTGGGGGAGACCCAGTACTTC. It codes for CGLVGETQYF.

This clonotype was counted only a few times. In a library made to pick up alpha chains, this beta chain is a stray read with a size that means little. The V and J genes are TRBV11-2 and TRBJ1-1, with a weak D call TRBD1 (5 bases). The germline CDR1 and CDR2 sequences are SGHAT and FQNNGV. The CDR3 is made up of 13 amino acids. Trimming removed 4 bases from V and 8 bases from J, with 14 bases in between. The CDR3 here is CASSSPGTLEAFF. CDR3 bases: TGTGCCAGCAGCTCTCCCGGGACCCTAGAAGCTTTCTTT.

This clonotype was counted ten times or more. This beta chain is a stray read from a library made for alpha chains; its abundance is not meaningful. The chain couples TRBV12-3 or TRBV12-4 to TRBJ1-5; 7 bases line up with TRBD1. This CDR3 comprises 14 residues. Losses at the gene ends were 6 bases for V and 6 bases for J; bases not matched to a gene: 8. CDR3 loop: CASRDREDGQPQHF. CDR3 DNA: TGTGCCAGCAGAGACAGGGAGGATGGTCAGCCCCAGCATTTT.

This clonotype ranks as medium-sized. This beta chain slipped into a library made for alpha chains as a stray read, so its size is not meaningful. The chain couples TRBV29-1 to TRBJ2-3, with D uncertain. The germline gives CDR1 SQVTM, CDR2 ANQGSEA. V lost 3 bases to trimming and J lost 2 bases, with 9 bases between them. This CDR3 contains 13 residues. The DNA for the CDR3 is TGCAGCGTTGATTTCCTAGTCACAGATACGCAGTATTTT. Translation: CSVDFLVTDTQYF.

This clonotype occurred many times. The library was built for alpha chains, so this beta chain is an off-target read and its size means little. As DNA, the CDR3 is TGTGCCAGCAGCTTAGAAGCTGAAGCTTTCTTT. Its translation is CASSLEAEAFF. The rearrangement links TRBV7-2 to TRBJ1-1, with D unclear. The CDR3 totals 11 residues. Trimming took off 1 base at V and 6 bases at J, with 3 bases between the two ends. CDR1 is SGHTA, CDR2 FQGNSA, per germline. The entire variable domain, with the rest obtained from reference TRBV7-2 and TRBJ1-1, is as follows: GAGVSQSPSNKVTEKGKDVELRCDPISGHTALYWYRQSLGQGLEFLIYFQGNSAPDKSGLPSDRFSAERTGGSVSTLTIQRTQQEDSAVYLCASSLEAEAFFGQGTRLTVV.

This clonotype showed up many times. A library prepared for alpha chains yielded this beta chain as an off-target read; its size is of little meaning. Written as DNA, the CDR3 is TGTGCCAGCAGCTTAGGCGGAACCTATCAGGATACGCAGTATTTT. This translates into CASSLGGTYQDTQYF. The chain links TRBV7-2 to TRBJ2-3, with D unclear. Germline V gives CDR1 SGHTA, CDR2 FQGNSA. The CDR3 runs 15 residues. Trimming pared 1 base from V and 6 bases from J, leaving 14 bases between.

This clonotype was recorded at least ten times. The library was built for alpha chains, so this beta chain is an off-target read and its size means little. The chain is built from TRBV5-6 and TRBJ1-1; TRBD1 agrees at 8 bases. Germline trimming cut 4 bases from V and 4 bases from J; bases unmatched to any gene: 9. This CDR3 is built from 15 residues. Germline CDR1 is SGHDT and CDR2 is YYEEEE. The CDR3 coding sequence is TGTGCCAGCAGCCGCGTCAGACAGGGGTCCACTGAAGCTTTCTTT. Translated, it gives CASSRVRQGSTEAFF.

This clonotype was seen ten or more times. A library prepared for alpha chains yielded this beta chain as an off-target read; its size is of little meaning. V gene TRBV6-5 combines with J gene TRBJ2-4, with D perhaps matching TRBD1 or TRBD2 (5 bases each). The CDR3 is 15 amino acids. V gave up 0 bases and J gave up 4 bases, with 10 bases separating them. The V gene's germline CDR1 is MNHEY and CDR2 SVGAGI. CDR3 protein: CASSYSQGVKNIQYF. The CDR3 region has the DNA TGTGCCAGCAGTTACTCGCAGGGAGTAAAAAACATTCAGTACTTC.

This clonotype was picked up many times. Within a library made for alpha chains, this beta chain is off target, and its count is uninformative. The chain has TRBV11-3 and TRBJ1-1; possibly TRBD1 for D (6 bases). Trimming took 5 bases from V and 8 from J, leaving 15 bases between them. The germline V gene has CDR1 SGHNT and CDR2 YENEEA. The CDR3 is made up of 13 amino acids. The CDR3 bases are TGTGCCAGCAGCCATCGCTCCGGGACAGAAGCTTTCTTT. Translating gives CASSHRSGTEAFF.

This clonotype was recorded many times. This beta chain slipped into a library made for alpha chains as a stray read, so its size is not meaningful. V gene TRBV11-1 combines with J gene TRBJ2-1; D remains ambiguous. The germline V gene encodes CDR1 SGHAT and CDR2 FQDESV (reference sequence). This CDR3 is built from 16 residues. Trimming left V 5 bases short and J 4 bases short, with 18 bases between. DNA for the CDR3: TGTGCCAGCAGCCCCGTGATGGCGTTTACTTACAATGAGCAGTTCTTC. Its translation: CASSPVMAFTYNEQFF.

The sample holds many counts of this clonotype. This beta chain appears as a stray read in a library generated for alpha chains; its size is not informative. V is TRBV7-6 and J is TRBJ2-5; D unclear. The CDR3 contains 12 residues. V lost 1 base to trimming and J lost 2 bases, with 2 bases between them. Germline V gives CDR1 SGHVS, CDR2 FNYEAQ. CDR3 nucleotides: TGTGCCAGCAGCTTAGGGCAAGAGACCCAGTACTTC. It specifies CASSLGQETQYF.

This clonotype has at least ten counts. Because the library targeted alpha chains, this beta chain is an off-target read whose size means little. CDR3 loop: CASSSETGETQYF. Here the CDR3 DNA reads TGTGCCAGCAGCTCAGAGACGGGAGAGACCCAGTACTTC. The J gene is TRBJ2-5, the V gene TRBV5-4; D uncertain. From germline, CDR1 is SGHNT and CDR2 YYREEE (reference sequence). With 3 bases removed from V and 4 bases from J, the gap between germline ends came to 10 bases. There are 13 residues in the CDR3.

Points on this clonotype: Being off target in a library aimed at alpha chains, this beta chain has a size of little meaning. The genes are TRBV6-2 or TRBV6-3 and TRBJ2-3; D is uncertain. The CDR3 extends over 13 amino acids. Germline assignment: CDR1 MNHEY and CDR2 SVGEGT. Trimming stripped 7 bases from V and 3 bases from J, with 11 bases between. CDR3 sequence reads: CASMPGRTDTQYF. Written as DNA, the CDR3 is TGTGCCAGCATGCCCGGACGAACAGATACGCAGTATTTT.

This clonotype was seen at least ten times. Because the library targeted alpha chains, this beta chain is an off-target read whose size means little. The chain's CDR3 is CASSFGQGFGYTF. For the CDR3, the DNA is TGTGCCAGCAGTTTCGGACAGGGGTTTGGCTACACCTTC. V usage is TRBV28 and J usage is TRBJ1-2; 9 nucleotides agree with TRBD1. CDR1 and CDR2 (germline): MDHEN, SYDVKM. V shed 3 bases and J 7 bases; nucleotides not matched to a gene: 3. There are 13 residues in the CDR3.

This clonotype has just a few counts. A library made for alpha chains picked up this beta chain off target, so its size means little. The chain links TRBV7-3 to TRBJ2-5; 8 bases match TRBD1. V lost 3 bases and J lost 4; bases outside the gene matches: 7. Germline CDR1 reads SGHTA; CDR2 reads FQGTGA. The length of the CDR3 is 15 residues. This chain's CDR3 is CASSFTTGAGETQYF. The CDR3 DNA reads as TGTGCCAGCAGCTTTACGACAGGGGCGGGAGAGACCCAGTACTTC.

This clonotype was detected ten times or more. Being off target in a library aimed at alpha chains, this beta chain has a size of little meaning. This chain joins TRBV6-2 or TRBV6-3 and TRBJ2-7; a weak D match, TRBD2 (5 bases). V was cut by 8 bases and J by 5 bases, with 25 bases left in between. CDR3 length equals 16 residues. Germline loops: CDR1 MNHEY, CDR2 SVGEGT. Here the CDR3 DNA reads TGTGCCAGCCGTACTGTGGCGGCTAGCCGGAGAGACGAGCAGTACTTC. This encodes CASRTVAASRRDEQYF.

This clonotype was detected ten times or more. Found in a library prepared for alpha chains, this beta chain is an off-target read, and its abundance has little meaning. The chain combines TRBV20-1 with TRBJ1-2; D is possibly TRBD1 (6 bases). This CDR3 contains 13 residues. The germline CDR1 and CDR2 sequences are DFQATT and SNEGSKA (reference sequence). V lost 2 bases and J lost 0, with 7 bases in between. As DNA, the CDR3 is TGCAGTGCTAGACGGACAGCTAACTATGGCTACACCTTC. Translating gives CSARRTANYGYTF.